In its sample, the clone carrying this T cell receptor (delta chain) was seen a few times. Antigen: not known. The amino acid sequence in TCRdb belongs to a much larger clone and departs from this DNA's translation at residue 10, likely a sequencing read error; the sequence shown is translated from the DNA. TCRdb reran clone calling via CATT on the multiplex PCR reads. The sample yields tens of thousands of delta-chain clones, over 1.3% seen once. The entry originates in a study of γδ T cells in repeated Plasmodium falciparum infection. Vgamma9/Vdelta2+ and Vdelta2-negative gammadelta T cells were flow-sorted from PBMC for bulk sequencing. Study conclusions and caveats: Repeated controlled infections reportedly drove waves of new clonotype selection in Vdelta2-negative, mostly Vdelta1+, gammadelta repertoires. Vdelta2-negative gammadelta repertoires appeared less diverse and less shared in Malian than Australian children. Vgamma9/Vdelta2+ repertoires stayed stably polyclonal over time and infection.

Germline loops: CDR1 TSWWSYY, CDR2 QGS. Trimming left V 2 bases short and J 4 bases short, with 29 bases between. The CDR3 loop spans 21 amino acids. This chain joins TRDV1 and TRDJ2; D is perhaps TRDD3 (5 bases). The TCR comes from a pool of human donors (malaria-infected and uninfected, not separated). Sequencing was done on a sample of gamma-delta T cells from blood. The CDR3 protein is CALGEESYHKMGKGETAQLFF. The CDR3 nucleotides are TGTGCTCTTGGGGAAGAGTCGTACCATAAAATGGGCAAAGGGGAGACAGCACAACTCTTCTTT.